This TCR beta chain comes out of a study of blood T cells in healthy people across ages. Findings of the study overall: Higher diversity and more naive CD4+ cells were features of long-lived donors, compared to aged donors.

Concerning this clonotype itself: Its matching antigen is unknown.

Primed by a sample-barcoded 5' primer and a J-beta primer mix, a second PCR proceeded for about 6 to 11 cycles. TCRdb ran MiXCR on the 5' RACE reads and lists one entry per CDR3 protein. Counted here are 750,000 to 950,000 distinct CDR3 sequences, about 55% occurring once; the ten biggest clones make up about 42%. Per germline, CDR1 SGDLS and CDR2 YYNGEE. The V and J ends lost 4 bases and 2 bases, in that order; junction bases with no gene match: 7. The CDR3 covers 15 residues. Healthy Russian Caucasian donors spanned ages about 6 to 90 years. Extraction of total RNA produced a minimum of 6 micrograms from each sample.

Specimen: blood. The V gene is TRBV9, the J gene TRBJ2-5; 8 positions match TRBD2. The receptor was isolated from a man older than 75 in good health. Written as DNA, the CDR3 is TGTGCCAGCAGCTCCCAAAGCGGGGGACAAGAGACCCAGTACTTC. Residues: CASSSQSGGQETQYF.